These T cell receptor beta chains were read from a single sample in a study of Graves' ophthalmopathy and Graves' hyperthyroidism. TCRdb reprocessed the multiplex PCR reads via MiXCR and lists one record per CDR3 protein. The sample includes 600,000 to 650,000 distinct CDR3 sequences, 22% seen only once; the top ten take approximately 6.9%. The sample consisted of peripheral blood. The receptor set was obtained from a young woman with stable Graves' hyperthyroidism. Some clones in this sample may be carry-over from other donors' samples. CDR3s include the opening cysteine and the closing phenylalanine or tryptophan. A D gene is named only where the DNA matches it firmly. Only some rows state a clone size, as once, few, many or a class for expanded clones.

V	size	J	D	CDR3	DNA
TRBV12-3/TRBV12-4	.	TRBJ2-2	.	CATVVNTGELFF	TGTGCCACCGTCGTAAACACCGGGGAGCTGTTTTTT
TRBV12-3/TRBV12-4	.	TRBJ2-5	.	CASSHRDETQYF	TGTGCCAGCAGTCACCGCGACGAGACCCAGTACTTC
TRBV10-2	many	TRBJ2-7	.	CASSELGGSSSSYEQYF	TGCGCCAGCAGTGAGCTCGGCGGTAGTTCCTCGAGCTACGAGCAGTACTTC
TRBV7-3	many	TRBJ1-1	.	CASSSQADTEAFF	TGTGCCAGCAGCTCACAGGCAGACACTGAAGCTTTCTTT
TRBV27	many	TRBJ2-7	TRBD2	CASSAWREGYEQYF	TGTGCCAGCAGTGCCTGGCGGGAGGGCTACGAGCAGTACTTC
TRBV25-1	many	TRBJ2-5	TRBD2	CASSELGGGALQETQYF	TGTGCCAGCAGTGAATTGGGCGGGGGAGCCCTCCAAGAGACCCAGTACTTC
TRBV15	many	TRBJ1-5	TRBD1	CATSWTGFENQPQHF	TGTGCCACCAGCTGGACAGGGTTCGAAAATCAGCCCCAGCATTTT
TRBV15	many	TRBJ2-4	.	CATSEANLAKNIQYF	TGTGCCACCAGCGAGGCCAATCTAGCCAAAAACATTCAGTACTTC
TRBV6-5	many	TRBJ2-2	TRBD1	CASSYQGVTNTGELFF	TGTGCCAGCAGTTATCAGGGGGTTACGAACACCGGGGAGCTGTTTTTT
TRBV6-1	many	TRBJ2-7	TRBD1	CASSEVDRGYEQYF	TGTGCCAGCAGTGAAGTAGACAGGGGCTACGAGCAGTACTTC
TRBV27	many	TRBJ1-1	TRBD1	CASSHRQGRISEAFF	TGTGCCAGCAGTCACAGACAGGGGAGGATATCTGAAGCTTTCTTT
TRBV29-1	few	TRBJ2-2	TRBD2	CSVRGLPAGGYAGELFF	TGCAGCGTTCGGGGTCTTCCGGCGGGGGGTTACGCCGGGGAGCTGTTTTTT
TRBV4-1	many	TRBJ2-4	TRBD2	CASSQGGVAGRQILAKNIQYF	TGCGCCAGCAGCCAAGGAGGGGTAGCGGGACGCCAAATCCTAGCCAAAAACATTCAGTACTTC
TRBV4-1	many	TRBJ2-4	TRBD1	CASSQDPDREKNIQYF	TGCGCCAGCAGCCAAGACCCGGACAGGGAGAAAAACATTCAGTACTTC
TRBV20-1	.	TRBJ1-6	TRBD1	CSAKPGTGSSPLHF	TGCAGTGCCAAACCCGGGACAGGTAGTTCACCCCTCCACTTT
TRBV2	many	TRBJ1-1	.	CASSGSGKTEAFF	TGTGCCAGCAGTGGTTCAGGGAAGACTGAAGCTTTCTTT
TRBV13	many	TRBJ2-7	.	CASSVLSRGEQYF	TGTGCCAGCAGCGTCCTGAGCCGTGGCGAGCAGTACTTC
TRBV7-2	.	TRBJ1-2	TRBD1	CASSAGQGSFGYTF	TGTGCCAGCAGCGCCGGACAGGGAAGCTTTGGCTACACCTTC
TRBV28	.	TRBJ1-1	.	CASSLTGSMGTEAFF	TGTGCCAGCAGTTTAACAGGGAGTATGGGCACTGAAGCTTTCTTT
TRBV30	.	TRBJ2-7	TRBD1	CAWTSGTGSYEQYF	TGTGCCTGGACCTCCGGGACAGGCTCCTACGAGCAGTACTTC
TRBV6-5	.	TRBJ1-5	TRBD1	CASSSRTGTQPQHF	TGTGCCAGCAGTTCCCGGACAGGAACTCAGCCCCAGCATTTT
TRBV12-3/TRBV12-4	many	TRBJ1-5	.	CASSLSGWPQHF	TGTGCCAGCAGTTTGTCTGGTTGGCCCCAGCATTTT
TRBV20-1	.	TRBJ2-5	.	CSADRDRRGIGIKTQYF	TGCAGTGCTGACAGGGACAGGCGGGGGATCGGGATAAAGACCCAGTACTTC
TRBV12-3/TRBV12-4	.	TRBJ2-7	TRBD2	CASTIAGGAYEQYF	TGTGCCAGCACCATAGCGGGGGGGGCCTACGAGCAGTACTTC
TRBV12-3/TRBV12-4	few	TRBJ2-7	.	CASSLKGVEQYF	TGTGCCAGCAGTTTAAAGGGAGTCGAGCAGTACTTC
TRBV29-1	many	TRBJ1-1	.	CSVDKGPEAFF	TGCAGCGTTGATAAAGGGCCTGAAGCTTTCTTT
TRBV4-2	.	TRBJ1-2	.	CASSQMYGSAGLMSNYGYTF	TGTGCCAGCAGCCAAATGTATGGGTCGGCAGGTCTCATGAGTAACTATGGCTACACCTTC
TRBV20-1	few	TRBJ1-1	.	CSASEGRVNTEAFF	TGCAGTGCTTCAGAGGGAAGGGTGAACACTGAAGCTTTCTTT
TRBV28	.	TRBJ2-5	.	CASSTELAETQYF	TGTGCCAGCAGCACCGAGTTGGCAGAGACCCAGTACTTC
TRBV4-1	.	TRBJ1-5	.	CASSQDKGGGNQPQHF	TGCGCCAGCAGCCAAGATAAGGGTGGAGGGAATCAGCCCCAGCATTTT
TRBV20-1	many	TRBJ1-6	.	CSARDWGRENSPLHF	TGCAGTGCTAGAGATTGGGGCCGGGAAAATTCACCCCTCCACTTT
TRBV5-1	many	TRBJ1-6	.	CASSEKPDRSPLHF	TGCGCCAGCAGCGAAAAACCAGACAGGTCACCCCTCCACTTT
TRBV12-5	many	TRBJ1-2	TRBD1	CASGLERTGPLTGYGYTF	TGTGCTAGTGGTTTGGAAAGGACAGGGCCCCTGACCGGCTATGGCTACACCTTC
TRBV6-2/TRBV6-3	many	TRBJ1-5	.	CASSYARDNQPQHF	TGTGCCAGCAGTTATGCACGGGACAATCAGCCCCAGCATTTT
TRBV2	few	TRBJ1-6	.	CASSTRGLNSPLHF	TGTGCCAGCTCGACCCGGGGGCTCAATTCACCCCTCCACTTT
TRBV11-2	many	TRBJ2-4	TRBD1	CASSFDRQGRAKNIQYF	TGTGCCAGCAGCTTCGATCGACAGGGTCGGGCCAAAAACATTCAGTACTTC